This T cell receptor beta chain was captured by sequencing in a study of T-cell reconstitution after alpha-beta-depleted transplantation in children. Germline values: CDR1 LGHDT, CDR2 YNNKEL (reference sequence). This CDR3 contains 16 residues. V lost 4 bases, J lost 4 bases, and 8 bases stayed unmatched. During its preparation, the TCRbeta library received unique molecular identifiers. TCRdb independently ran MiXCR on the PCR reads; one entry per CDR3 protein. The sample carries approximately 490,000 distinct CDR3 sequences, under 15% recorded once. This material consisted of PBMCs from the stem cell graft donor, taken from the stem cell graft. The chain employs TRBV3-1 and TRBJ2-1; 9 positions match TRBD1. This clonotype was sampled from a human donor who donated a stem cell graft to a child with combined immunodeficiency. Here the CDR3 reads CASSPGTGSQYNEQFF. The CDR3 bases are TGTGCCAGCAGCCCTGGGACAGGGTCCCAATACAATGAGCAGTTCTTC.